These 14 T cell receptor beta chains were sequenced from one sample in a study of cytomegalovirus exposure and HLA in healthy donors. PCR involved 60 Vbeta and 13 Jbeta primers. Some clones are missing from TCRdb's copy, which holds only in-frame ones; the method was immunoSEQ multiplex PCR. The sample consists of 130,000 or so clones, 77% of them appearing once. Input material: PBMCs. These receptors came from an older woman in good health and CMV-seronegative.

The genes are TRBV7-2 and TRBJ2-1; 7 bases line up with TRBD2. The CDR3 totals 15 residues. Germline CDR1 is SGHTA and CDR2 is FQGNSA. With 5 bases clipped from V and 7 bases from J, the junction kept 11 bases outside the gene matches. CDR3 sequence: CASSTRTRLVNEQFF. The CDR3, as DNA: TGTGCCAGCAGCACCCGGACTAGGTTAGTAAATGAGCAGTTCTTC.

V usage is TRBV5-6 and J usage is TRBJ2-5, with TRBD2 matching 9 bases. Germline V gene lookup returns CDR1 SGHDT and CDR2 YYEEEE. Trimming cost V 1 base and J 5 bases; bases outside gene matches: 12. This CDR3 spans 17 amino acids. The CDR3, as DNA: TGTGCCAGCAGCTTGAAGGTAGCCGCGGGAGGGCCGGAGACCCAGTACTTC. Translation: CASSLKVAAGGPETQYF.

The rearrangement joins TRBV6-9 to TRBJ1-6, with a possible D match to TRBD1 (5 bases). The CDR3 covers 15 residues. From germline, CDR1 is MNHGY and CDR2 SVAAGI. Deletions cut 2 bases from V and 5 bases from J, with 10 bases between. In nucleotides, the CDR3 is TGTGCCAGCAGTTATCACAGGAGTAATAATTCACCCCTCCACTTT. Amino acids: CASSYHRSNNSPLHF.

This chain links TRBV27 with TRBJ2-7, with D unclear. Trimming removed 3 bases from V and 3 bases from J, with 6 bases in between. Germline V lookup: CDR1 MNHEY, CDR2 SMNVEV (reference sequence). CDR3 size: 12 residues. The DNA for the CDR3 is TGTGCCAGCAGTTTTTCAGGCTACGAGCAGTACTTC. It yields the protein CASSFSGYEQYF.

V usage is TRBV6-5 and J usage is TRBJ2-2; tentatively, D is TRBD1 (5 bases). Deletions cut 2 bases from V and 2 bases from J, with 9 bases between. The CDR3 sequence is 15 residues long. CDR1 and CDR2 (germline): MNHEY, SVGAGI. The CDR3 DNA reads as TGTGCCAGCAGTTACAGGGGCGTAAACACCGGGGAGCTGTTTTTT. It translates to CASSYRGVNTGELFF.

The CDR3 protein is CASSEALRGYQETQYF. CDR3 bases: TGTGCCAGCAGTGAAGCGCTTCGGGGGTACCAAGAGACCCAGTACTTC. The chain has TRBV6-1 and TRBJ2-5; D perhaps matches TRBD2 (6 bases). The CDR3 contains 16 residues. CDR1 is MNHNS and CDR2 is SASEGT in the germline V gene. Trimming left V 0 bases short and J 0 bases short, with 11 bases between.

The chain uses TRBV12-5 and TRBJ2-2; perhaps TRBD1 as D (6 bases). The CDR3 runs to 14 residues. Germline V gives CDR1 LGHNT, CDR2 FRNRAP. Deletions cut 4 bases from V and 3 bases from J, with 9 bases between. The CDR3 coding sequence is TGTGCTAGTGGTTCAACAGGGTACACCGGGGAGCTGTTTTTT. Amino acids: CASGSTGYTGELFF.

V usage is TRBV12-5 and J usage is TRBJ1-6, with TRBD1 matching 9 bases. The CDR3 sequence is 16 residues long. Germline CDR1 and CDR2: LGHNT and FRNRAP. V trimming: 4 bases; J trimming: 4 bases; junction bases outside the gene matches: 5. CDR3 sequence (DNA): TGTGCTAGTGGTTGGAGAGGACAGGGGTATAATTCACCCCTCCACTTT. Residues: CASGWRGQGYNSPLHF.

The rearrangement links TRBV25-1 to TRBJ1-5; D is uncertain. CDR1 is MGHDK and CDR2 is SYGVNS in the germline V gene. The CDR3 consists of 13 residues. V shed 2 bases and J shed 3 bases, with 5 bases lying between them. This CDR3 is CASSEPLNQPQHF. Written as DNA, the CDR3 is TGTGCCAGCAGTGAACCTCTCAATCAGCCCCAGCATTTT.

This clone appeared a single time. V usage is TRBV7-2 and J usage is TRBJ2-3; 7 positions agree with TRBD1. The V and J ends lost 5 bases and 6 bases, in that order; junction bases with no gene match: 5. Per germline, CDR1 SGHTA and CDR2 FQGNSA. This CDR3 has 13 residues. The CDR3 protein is CASSIRGRDTQYF. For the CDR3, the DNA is TGTGCCAGCAGCATTAGGGGGCGGGATACGCAGTATTTT.

CDR3 in DNA: TGCGCCAGCAGCCGCGGGACAGGGAAGTCGGAGGAGCTGTTTTTT. Translating it yields CASSRGTGKSEELFF. The chain uses TRBV5-1 and TRBJ2-2; 9 positions agree with TRBD1. This CDR3 comprises 15 residues. V lost 4 bases, J lost 10 bases, and 11 bases stayed unmatched. Germline V gene sequence: CDR1 SGHRS, CDR2 YFSETQ.

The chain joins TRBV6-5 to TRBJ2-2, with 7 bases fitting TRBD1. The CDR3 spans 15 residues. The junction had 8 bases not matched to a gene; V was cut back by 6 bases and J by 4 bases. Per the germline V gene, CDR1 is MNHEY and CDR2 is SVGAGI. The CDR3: CASRRQGSLTGELFF. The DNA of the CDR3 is TGTGCCAGCAGAAGACAGGGTTCCCTCACCGGGGAGCTGTTTTTT.

CDR3 amino acids: CASRGQASSYEQYF. Written as DNA, the CDR3 is TGTGCCAGCAGGGGACAGGCGAGCTCCTACGAGCAGTACTTC. The chain uses TRBV2 and TRBJ2-7, with 8 positions matching TRBD1. The CDR3 is 14 residues long. V trimming: 6 bases; J trimming: 0 bases; junction bases outside the gene matches: 4. The germline V gene has CDR1 SNHLY and CDR2 FYNNEI.

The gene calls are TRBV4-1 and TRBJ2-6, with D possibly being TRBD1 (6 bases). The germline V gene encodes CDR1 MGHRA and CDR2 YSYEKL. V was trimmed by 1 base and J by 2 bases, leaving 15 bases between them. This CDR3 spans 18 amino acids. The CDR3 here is CASSQASGQTAGANVLTF. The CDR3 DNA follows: TGCGCCAGCAGCCAAGCCTCCGGACAGACCGCTGGGGCCAACGTCCTGACTTTC.